The rows below give T cell receptor beta chains drawn from one sample of a study of shared clonotypes between healthy human individuals. TCRdb's table, derived via immunoSEQ multiplex PCR, lists solely in-frame clones and lacks some. The data contain about 2.3 million clones, about 90% of them singletons. The sequenced material came from naive CD4+ T cells from PBMCs. The receptors were sampled from a man aged 18-30 years in good health. Some clones in this sample may be carry-over from other donors' samples. Both conserved end residues are part of each CDR3. The D gene is left open where the match is weak. Clone size is shown for a subset of rows, as once, few, many or a class of expanded clone.

d_gene	v_gene	len	abundance	j_gene	CDR3nt	CDR3aa
TRBD2	TRBV7-2	18	-	TRBJ2-2	TGTGCCAGCAGCCCCGGGGGGGGCGGGAAGATGGGAACCGGGGAGCTGTTTTTT	CASSPGGGGKMGTGELFF
-	TRBV6-5	12	-	TRBJ2-7	TGTGCCAGCAGGAAAAGCCCCTACGAGCAGTACTTC	CASRKSPYEQYF
-	TRBV7-2	13	-	TRBJ2-3	TGTGCCAGCAGCTTAGTCATCCCAGATACGCAGTATTTT	CASSLVIPDTQYF
-	TRBV2	10	-	TRBJ2-5	TGTGCCAGGGAGATTGGGACCCAGTACTTC	CAREIGTQYF
TRBD1	TRBV28	15	-	TRBJ1-1	TGTGCCAGCAGTTTGTCGGGACAGAGGACCACTGAAGCTTTCTTT	CASSLSGQRTTEAFF
-	TRBV20-1	11	-	TRBJ1-4	TGCAGTGCTAGAGACCGGGAAAAACTGTTTTTT	CSARDREKLFF
TRBD1	TRBV7-9	15	-	TRBJ2-2	TGTGCCAGCAGCTTGGACAGGGCGAACACCGGGGAGCTGTTTTTT	CASSLDRANTGELFF
TRBD2	TRBV7-3	13	-	TRBJ2-1	TGTGCCAGCACCTTACCTAGCGGGAGTGAGCAGTTCTTC	CASTLPSGSEQFF
-	TRBV2	14	few	TRBJ1-5	TGTGCCAGCAGTGGGACCTTTAGCAATCAGCCCCAGCATTTT	CASSGTFSNQPQHF
TRBD2	TRBV19	15	-	TRBJ2-1	TGTGCCAGTAGTATTCTCCTAGCGGGAGCCTATGAGCAGTTCTTC	CASSILLAGAYEQFF
TRBD2	TRBV5-1	16	-	TRBJ2-1	TGCGCCAGCAGCCTAGAACCTGTGGGGGAGGGTAATGAGCAGTTCTTC	CASSLEPVGEGNEQFF
TRBD1	TRBV6-6	15	-	TRBJ2-7	TGTGCCAGCAGCCGGGGACAGCCCAGCTCCTACGAGCAGTACTTC	CASSRGQPSSYEQYF
TRBD2	TRBV27	15	-	TRBJ2-7	TGTGCCAGCAGTCAGACTAGCGGGGCTTCCTACGAGCAGTACTTC	CASSQTSGASYEQYF
TRBD1	TRBV5-1	16	-	TRBJ2-1	TGCGCCAGCAGCTACCCCGAGACGGGTGGGGACAGTGAGCAGTTCTTC	CASSYPETGGDSEQFF
TRBD1	TRBV5-1	16	-	TRBJ1-5	TGCGCCAGCAGCTTGGAGAGGGGGCAAGAGAATCAGCCCCAGCATTTT	CASSLERGQENQPQHF
-	TRBV5-6	15	-	TRBJ2-3	TGTGCCAGCAGCCTCCCGGACGGGAAAGCAGATACGCAGTATTTT	CASSLPDGKADTQYF
TRBD1	TRBV7-8	20	-	TRBJ1-1	TGTGCCAGCAGCTTAGTTCTGCAGAACAGGGGGCGAATGACCAACGCTGAAGCTTTCTTT	CASSLVLQNRGRMTNAEAFF
TRBD2	TRBV6-5	15	-	TRBJ2-1	TGTGCCAGCAGTTCCCGGACTAGCGGGAACAATGAGCAGTTCTTC	CASSSRTSGNNEQFF
-	TRBV25-1	15	-	TRBJ2-5	TGTGCCAGCAGATCCGGGCTACCGTACCAAGAGACCCAGTACTTC	CASRSGLPYQETQYF
-	TRBV5-1	13	-	TRBJ1-2	TGCGCCAGCAGCTTGGAGGGCGTAGAGGGCTACACCTTC	CASSLEGVEGYTF
-	TRBV9	14	once	TRBJ1-3	TGTGCCAGCAGCGCCCCCTCGGGCGGAAACACCATATATTTT	CASSAPSGGNTIYF
TRBD1	TRBV7-3	14	-	TRBJ1-1	TGTGCCAGCAGCAAGACAGGGGGGGACACTGAAGCTTTCTTT	CASSKTGGDTEAFF
-	TRBV28	13	-	TRBJ1-1	TGTGCCAGCATCCCCCCCATGAACACTGAAGCTTTCTTT	CASIPPMNTEAFF
-	TRBV28	15	once	TRBJ1-5	TGTGCCAGCAGAGGTCTCAGGTATAGCAATCAGCCCCAGCATTTT	CASRGLRYSNQPQHF
-	TRBV2	14	-	TRBJ2-7	TGTGCCAGCAGTGTCGCCAGGCCCCTCGCCGAGCAGTACTTC	CASSVARPLAEQYF
-	TRBV28	12	-	TRBJ1-5	TGTGCCTCCCGGTATAGCAATCAGCCCCAGCATTTT	CASRYSNQPQHF
-	TRBV28	18	-	TRBJ2-3	TGTGCCAGCAGTCCACAGCGGACTTTGTTTGCAGGCACAGATACGCAGTATTTT	CASSPQRTLFAGTDTQYF
-	TRBV7-9	15	-	TRBJ1-2	TGTGCCAGCAGCTTAGTTGTGGTGGCGGACTATGGCTACACCTTC	CASSLVVVADYGYTF
-	TRBV6-6	15	-	TRBJ2-7	TGTGCCAGCAGTCACCCGGGGGACCTCTCCTACGAGCAGTACTTC	CASSHPGDLSYEQYF
TRBD2	TRBV6-6	15	-	TRBJ2-5	TGTGCCAGCAGTTACCCCCTAGCGGCCCAAGAGACCCAGTACTTC	CASSYPLAAQETQYF
TRBD2	TRBV11-2	19	-	TRBJ2-3	TGTGCCAGCAGCTCATTCCCGGGACTAGCGGGAGGGCCCACAGATACGCAGTATTTT	CASSSFPGLAGGPTDTQYF
-	TRBV5-1	15	few	TRBJ2-7	TGCGCCAGCAGCTTGATGGGCAATCCCGACGACGAGCAGTACTTC	CASSLMGNPDDEQYF
-	TRBV7-9	16	-	TRBJ2-1	TGTGCCAGCAGCCAATTGAGGGATCGAGGTGGGAATGAGCAGTTCTTC	CASSQLRDRGGNEQFF
-	TRBV4-2	15	-	TRBJ2-7	TGTGCCAGCAGCCAAGATTTGAGGGGTTTGGACGAGCAGTACTTC	CASSQDLRGLDEQYF
-	TRBV2	13	once	TRBJ1-1	TGTGCCAGCAGTGATTTCAGGGGCACTGAAGCTTTCTTT	CASSDFRGTEAFF
TRBD1	TRBV27	14	-	TRBJ1-5	TGTGCCTCCCAAGGACAGGGGGCAGGGCAGCCCCAGCATTTT	CASQGQGAGQPQHF
-	TRBV7-9	17	-	TRBJ1-2	TGTGCCAGCAGCTCCGCGTTGTGGGGGCCGGATAACTATGGCTACACCTTC	CASSSALWGPDNYGYTF
-	TRBV6-5	15	-	TRBJ1-4	TGTGCCAGCAGTTACTCAGGGACTGCACATGAAAAACTGTTTTTT	CASSYSGTAHEKLFF
-	TRBV27	14	once	TRBJ1-2	TGTGCCAGCAGTCAGCCGGGACTGAACTATGGCTACACCTTC	CASSQPGLNYGYTF
-	TRBV7-3	16	once	TRBJ2-7	TGTGCCAGCAGCTTAAGGGGACGGGTGAGCTCCTACGAGCAGTACTTC	CASSLRGRVSSYEQYF
-	TRBV2	14	-	TRBJ1-5	TGTGCCAGCAGTGAAGAAGGGGGGGAGCAGCCCCAGCATTTT	CASSEEGGEQPQHF
-	TRBV5-1	13	-	TRBJ2-4	TGCGCCAGCAGCTTGCAGGGGAAAAACATTCAGTACTTC	CASSLQGKNIQYF
TRBD2	TRBV14	16	-	TRBJ2-1	TGTGCCAGCAGCCCTGGGCGAGCGGGGATCTACAATGAGCAGTTCTTC	CASSPGRAGIYNEQFF
-	TRBV6-1	13	-	TRBJ2-7	TGTGCCAGCAGCAGGGCGTCACCCTACGAGCAGTACTTC	CASSRASPYEQYF
-	TRBV21-1	17	-	TRBJ2-6	TGTGCCAGCAGCAAAGGGACAGACTCTGCTGGGGCCAACGTCCTGACTTTC	CASSKGTDSAGANVLTF
-	TRBV5-1	15	-	TRBJ2-7	TGCGCCAGCAGCGTCACGGCTTCAAGCTCCTACGAGCAGTACTTC	CASSVTASSSYEQYF
-	TRBV21-1	16	-	TRBJ2-6	TGTGCCAGCAGCACCTGGGGGGGAACTGGGGCCAACGTCCTGACTTTC	CASSTWGGTGANVLTF
-	TRBV7-2	13	-	TRBJ2-2	TGTGCCAGCAGCTACCCAGGGAAGGGGGAGCTGTTTTTT	CASSYPGKGELFF
-	TRBV15	13	-	TRBJ1-1	TGTGCCACCAGCGTCGACAGGAACACTGAAGCTTTCTTT	CATSVDRNTEAFF
-	TRBV11-2	15	-	TRBJ2-7	TGTGCCAGCAGCTTACGACTTAGCGGACCCGGCGAGCAGTACTTC	CASSLRLSGPGEQYF
-	TRBV11-3	14	-	TRBJ2-7	TGTGCCAGCAGCTTGCGGGGTGGAACCTACGAGCAGTACTTC	CASSLRGGTYEQYF
-	TRBV6-1	14	-	TRBJ1-2	TGTGCCAGCAGTGAAGCCCAAGGTAACTATGGCTACACCTTC	CASSEAQGNYGYTF
TRBD1	TRBV5-1	13	-	TRBJ1-2	TGCGCCAGCAGCAGGGACAGACAAACCGGCTACACCTTC	CASSRDRQTGYTF